These 17 T cell receptor beta chains came from one sample sequenced in a study of T-cell memory formation after mild COVID-19. TCRdb re-called the 5' RACE reads through MiXCR, storing one row per CDR3 protein. The repertoire consists of hundreds of thousands of distinct CDR3 sequences, with 15% to 20% occurring once and the leading ten covering 21%. The sample was PBMCs or a T cell subset sorted from them (not recorded which). The receptors were sampled from a man aged 18 to 29 who had mild COVID-19 (a few samples of this study predate the infection). Cell type and time point are not known.

This clonotype has only a few counts. This chain connects TRBV7-6 to TRBJ1-3; D not certain. Trimming stripped 8 bases from V and 3 bases from J, with 5 bases between. The germline V gene has CDR1 SGHVS and CDR2 FNYEAQ. This CDR3 has 11 residues. The CDR3 region is CASLDGNTIYF. Here the CDR3 DNA reads TGTGCCAGCCTCGATGGAAACACCATATATTTT.

V gene TRBV29-1 combines with J gene TRBJ2-3; D gene ambiguous. Germline CDR1 reads SQVTM; CDR2 reads ANQGSEA. This CDR3 has 12 amino acids. Trimming removed 1 base from V and 11 bases from J, with 13 bases in between. The CDR3 reads CSVEVSPVVQYF. The CDR3 region has the DNA TGCAGCGTTGAAGTTTCCCCTGTAGTGCAGTATTTT.

This sequence joins TRBV6-5 and TRBJ1-5; maybe TRBD1 (6 bases). CDR1 is MNHEY and CDR2 is SVGAGI in the germline V gene. V was shortened by 1 base and J by 5 bases, with 9 bases between the two germline ends. CDR3 size: 14 residues. The CDR3 here is CASSYFRGDQPQHF. The CDR3 DNA sequence: TGTGCCAGCAGTTACTTCAGGGGCGATCAGCCCCAGCATTTT.

This chain links TRBV2 with TRBJ1-6; D may be TRBD1 (5 bases). Germline CDR1 is SNHLY and CDR2 is FYNNEI. V lost 8 bases, J lost 5 bases, and 10 bases lay in between. The CDR3 is made up of 13 amino acids. The CDR3 nucleotides read TGTGCCAGCTCCGAGGGGCATAATTCACCCCTCCACTTT. It yields the protein CASSEGHNSPLHF.

This clonotype was observed a handful of times. This chain uses TRBV5-1 with TRBJ1-5, with 7 positions matching TRBD1. The CDR3 is made up of 15 amino acids. The germline V gene encodes CDR1 SGHRS and CDR2 YFSETQ. V was pared by 0 bases and J by 3 bases, with 3 bases of the junction left unmatched. CDR3 nucleotides: TGCGCCAGCAGCTTGGGGGACAGCCCCAATCAGCCCCAGCATTTT. As protein: CASSLGDSPNQPQHF.

This clonotype came up a few times. The V gene is TRBV20-1, the J gene TRBJ2-3; the D gene is possibly TRBD1 (6 bases). Germline V gene sequence: CDR1 DFQATT, CDR2 SNEGSKA (reference sequence). V dropped 0 bases and J dropped 2 bases, with 9 bases sitting between them. The CDR3 loop spans 14 amino acids. CDR3 protein: CSARDSGHTDTQYF. CDR3 DNA sequence: TGCAGTGCTAGAGATTCGGGACACACAGATACGCAGTATTTT.

Ten or more counts support this clonotype. This chain joins TRBV12-3 or TRBV12-4 and TRBJ2-3, with 10 positions matching TRBD2. V lost 2 bases, J lost 2 bases, and 4 bases stayed unmatched. The CDR3 runs 16 residues. The CDR3 is CASSLRLAGVTDTQYF. DNA for the CDR3: TGTGCCAGCAGTTTAAGGCTAGCGGGGGTCACAGATACGCAGTATTTT.

The chain is built from TRBV7-9 and TRBJ2-3, with TRBD2 matching 8 bases. Trimming took 6 bases from V and 4 from J; bases not matched to a gene: 6. The CDR3 totals 14 residues. Germline lookup yields CDR1 SEHNR and CDR2 FQNEAQ (reference sequence). CDR3 sequence: CASRTGGFPDTQYF. CDR3 coding DNA: TGTGCCAGCAGGACGGGAGGGTTCCCAGATACGCAGTATTTT.

The chain is built from TRBV12-5 and TRBJ2-2; 11 bases agree with TRBD2. V was clipped by 11 bases and J by 5 bases; unmatched bases: 10. The germline V gene encodes CDR1 LGHNT and CDR2 FRNRAP. The CDR3 consists of 15 residues. CDR3 nucleotides: TGTGCTTGTAGCGGGGGGGCCCTAAGGACCGGGGAGCTGTTTTTT. It is translated as CACSGGALRTGELFF. The complete variable domain, with remaining parts taken from reference TRBV12-5 and TRBJ2-2, reads DARVTQTPRHKVTEMGQEVTMRCQPILGHNTVFWYRQTMMQGLELLAYFRNRAPLDDSGMPKDRFSAEMPDATLATLKIQPSEPRDSAVYFCACSGGALRTGELFFGEGSRLTVL.

This rearrangement joins TRBV7-2 to TRBJ2-3; D is possibly TRBD2 (5 bases). V gave up 1 base and J gave up 9 bases, with 20 bases separating them. The CDR3 extends over 16 amino acids. Germline V gives CDR1 SGHTA, CDR2 FQGNSA. The DNA for the CDR3 is TGTGCCAGCAGCTTAGAGGTGACTCGGGGTGGGTACACGCAGTATTTT. Its translation: CASSLEVTRGGYTQYF.

The V and J genes are TRBV7-2 and TRBJ1-1, with D hard to call. The V gene lost 5 bases and the J gene lost 0 bases, with 16 bases spanning the gap. The CDR3 is 16 residues long. Per the germline V gene, CDR1 is SGHTA and CDR2 is FQGNSA. CDR3 coding DNA: TGTGCCAGCAGCACCCGGGCGGGTAATATGAACACTGAAGCTTTCTTT. It encodes CASSTRAGNMNTEAFF.

The chain couples TRBV5-1 to TRBJ2-7; 12 bases line up with TRBD1. Germline trimming cut 4 bases from V and 4 bases from J; bases unmatched to any gene: 6. The CDR3 loop spans 15 amino acids. In germline, CDR1 is SGHRS, CDR2 YFSETQ. CDR3 in DNA: TGCGCCAGCAGCCCCGGGACAGGGGGCGCTTACGAGCAGTACGTC. The encoded protein is CASSPGTGGAYEQYV.

This clonotype has a handful of counts. The chain carries TRBV6-4 and TRBJ2-5; D is undetermined. CDR1 MRHNA and CDR2 SNTAGT come from the germline V gene. The V end lost 3 bases, the J end lost 0 bases, and 8 bases lay between the germline ends. The CDR3 runs to 14 residues. The CDR3 nucleotides are TGTGCCAGCAGTGAATATGGCAACCAAGAGACCCAGTACTTC. It specifies CASSEYGNQETQYF.

The chain carries TRBV11-2 and TRBJ2-1, with 9 bases fitting TRBD2. J lost 10 bases, V lost 5 bases, and 9 bases had no gene match. Germline values: CDR1 SGHAT, CDR2 FQNNGV. This CDR3 region has 14 residues. The CDR3 sequence: CASSGRRGGREQFF. The DNA for the CDR3 is TGTGCCAGCAGCGGACGGCGGGGGGGCCGCGAGCAGTTCTTC.

The V call is TRBV7-2, the J call TRBJ2-7, with TRBD2 as a possible D gene (5 bases). CDR3 length: 13 residues. Germline values: CDR1 SGHTA, CDR2 FQGNSA. The ends were cut back, 5 bases at V and 2 bases at J, with 10 bases in the middle. The CDR3 reads CASSLSGAYEQYV. The CDR3, as DNA: TGTGCCAGCAGCCTCAGCGGTGCCTACGAGCAGTACGTC.

This clonotype was seen at least ten times. The chain joins TRBV7-2 to TRBJ2-3; a weak D match, TRBD1 (5 bases). The V gene's germline CDR1 is SGHTA and CDR2 FQGNSA. The CDR3 totals 14 residues. V shed 1 base and J shed 10 bases, with 15 bases lying between them. The CDR3 reads CASSLVVQERAQYF. The CDR3 DNA reads as TGTGCCAGCAGCTTAGTGGTACAGGAGAGAGCGCAGTATTTT.

V and J are TRBV10-3 and TRBJ1-6; a weak D match, TRBD1 (6 bases). CDR1 and CDR2 (germline): ENHRY, SYGVKD. The CDR3 consists of 12 residues. V lost 10 bases and J 6 bases, leaving 10 bases between the germline ends. The CDR3, as DNA: TGTGCCACAGGACAGCCTAATTCACCCCTCCACTTT. Translating gives CATGQPNSPLHF.